This passage covers 25 T cell receptor beta chains from one sample sequenced in a study of CD8 T cells in Susac syndrome. The RNA, about 0.45 to 1 ug, was put through reverse transcription using random hexamers. MiXCR, applied by TCRdb to the immunoSEQ multiplex PCR reads, yields one record per CDR3 protein. Among some 210,000 distinct CDR3 sequences listed, less than 95% were seen once. The sample comprised CD4+ T cells from PBMCs. Receptor source: a human donor with Susac syndrome.

The gene calls are TRBV20-1 and TRBJ1-4; 10 nucleotides align to TRBD1. Trimming took 5 bases from V and 8 from J; bases not matched to a gene: 2. From germline, CDR1 is DFQATT and CDR2 SNEGSKA (reference sequence). CDR3 length: 12 residues. The CDR3 DNA reads TGCAGTGCTTTGACAGGGGGCGAAAAACTGTTTTTT. Protein sequence: CSALTGGEKLFF.

The rearrangement links TRBV4-2 to TRBJ1-2; 10 positions match TRBD1. Germline V gene sequence: CDR1 LGHNA, CDR2 YNFKEQ. This CDR3 has 15 residues. V was pared by 2 bases and J by 7 bases, with 7 bases of the junction left unmatched. The CDR3 protein is CASSQMWDRGGGYTF. Here the CDR3 DNA reads TGTGCCAGCAGCCAAATGTGGGACAGGGGAGGTGGCTACACCTTC.

The chain combines TRBV20-1 with TRBJ2-3; D unclear. V gave up 6 bases and J gave up 2 bases, with 15 bases separating them. CDR3 length: 14 amino acids. Per germline, CDR1 DFQATT and CDR2 SNEGSKA (reference sequence). The CDR3 is CSAPNPGLTDTQYF. The CDR3 bases are TGCAGTGCACCAAATCCGGGCCTCACAGATACGCAGTATTTT.

V gene TRBV28 combines with J gene TRBJ2-7; 8 nucleotides align to TRBD2. Per germline, CDR1 MDHEN and CDR2 SYDVKM. This CDR3 contains 13 residues. V lost 5 bases and J lost 5; bases outside the gene matches: 5. CDR3 loop: CASSGGGRNEQYF. CDR3 DNA: TGTGCCAGCAGTGGCGGGGGGAGAAACGAGCAGTACTTC.

The chain has TRBV4-2 and TRBJ1-5; D call uncertain. Deletions cut 4 bases from V and 3 bases from J, with 10 bases between. Germline V gene sequence: CDR1 LGHNA, CDR2 YNFKEQ. The CDR3 covers 14 residues. CDR3 sequence reads: CASSPFRDNQPQHF. CDR3 in DNA: TGTGCCAGCAGCCCCTTCCGGGACAATCAGCCCCAGCATTTT.

The chain joins TRBV19 to TRBJ1-5, with 7 bases fitting TRBD1. CDR3 size: 14 residues. The V and J ends lost 5 bases and 6 bases, in that order; junction bases with no gene match: 7. CDR1 is LNHDA, CDR2 SQIVND, per germline (reference sequence). The CDR3: CASSLRQGGQPQHF. The CDR3 DNA reads as TGTGCCAGTAGTCTCCGACAGGGCGGTCAGCCCCAGCATTTT.

V gene TRBV27 combines with J gene TRBJ1-4, with a weak D call TRBD1 (5 bases). CDR1 and CDR2 from the germline V gene are MNHEY and SMNVEV (reference sequence). The ends were cut back, 0 bases at V and 2 bases at J, with 10 bases in the middle. CDR3 length: 16 residues. The DNA for the CDR3 is TGTGCCAGCAGTTTATCGCCGCGGGGCACTAATGAAAAACTGTTTTTT. Protein sequence: CASSLSPRGTNEKLFF.

This chain joins TRBV29-1 and TRBJ1-2; 9 bases map to TRBD1. Losses at the gene ends were 2 bases for V and 0 bases for J; bases not matched to a gene: 1. CDR1 SQVTM and CDR2 ANQGSEA come from the germline V gene. This CDR3 spans 14 amino acids. CDR3 in DNA: TGCAGCGTTGAAAGGGACAGGGCTAACTATGGCTACACCTTC. This translates into CSVERDRANYGYTF.

The V and J genes are TRBV5-1 and TRBJ2-1; 12 nucleotides agree with TRBD1. CDR3 length equals 19 residues. CDR1 SGHRS and CDR2 YFSETQ come from the germline V gene. With V trimmed by 1 base and J by 9 bases, 17 bases remained unmatched. The CDR3 reads CASSLILREPGQGAGEQFF. The CDR3 DNA is TGCGCCAGCAGCTTGATATTGAGGGAGCCGGGACAGGGGGCTGGTGAGCAGTTCTTC. Complete variable domain (other parts from reference TRBV5-1 and TRBJ2-1): KAGVTQTPRYLIKTRGQQVTLSCSPISGHRSVSWYQQTPGQGLQFLFEYFSETQRNKGNFPGRFSGRQFSNSRSEMNVSTLELGDSALYLCASSLILREPGQGAGEQFFGPGTRLTVL.

This clonotype has only one observation. The chain carries TRBV6-2 or TRBV6-3 and TRBJ2-1, with TRBD2 matching over 7 bases. Unmatched junction bases numbered 11, after V lost 6 bases and J lost 15 bases. This CDR3 is built from 12 residues. Germline CDR1 reads MNHEY; CDR2 reads SVGEGT. CDR3 in DNA: TGTGCCAGCAGGGATCCTAGCGGCTCGGGGTTCTTC. Protein product: CASRDPSGSGFF.

This clonotype was seen only once. CDR3 DNA sequence: TGTGCCAGCAGCTTGGGGGGGGGATCAAACAATGAGCAGTTCTTC. The encoded protein is CASSLGGGSNNEQFF. V is TRBV5-4 and J is TRBJ2-1; 7 bases line up with TRBD2. Germline assignment: CDR1 SGHNT and CDR2 YYREEE (reference sequence). J lost 5 bases, V lost 0 bases, and 5 bases had no gene match. The CDR3 runs to 15 residues.

V gene TRBV9 combines with J gene TRBJ1-2; 9 nucleotides align to TRBD1. The CDR3 runs to 15 residues. Losses at the gene ends were 4 bases for V and 5 bases for J; bases not matched to a gene: 9. CDR1 and CDR2 (germline): SGDLS, YYNGEE. The CDR3 loop is CASSSTDRGEYGYTF. CDR3 nucleotide sequence: TGTGCCAGCAGCTCCACGGACAGGGGAGAGTATGGCTACACCTTC.

The gene calls are TRBV7-6 and TRBJ1-6, with D hard to call. The length of the CDR3 is 16 residues. Germline lookup yields CDR1 SGHVS and CDR2 FNYEAQ. V shed 5 bases and J shed 9 bases, with 20 bases lying between them. DNA for the CDR3: TGTGCCAGCAGCCTAGGTCCGAAATCATGGGGTTCACCCCTCCACTTT. This encodes CASSLGPKSWGSPLHF.

V gene TRBV9 combines with J gene TRBJ2-1; 9 positions agree with TRBD1. V lost 0 bases, J lost 6 bases, and 7 bases stayed unmatched. The length of the CDR3 is 16 residues. CDR1 SGDLS and CDR2 YYNGEE come from the germline V gene. CDR3 region: CASSVAGTGFINEQFF. Here the CDR3 DNA reads TGTGCCAGCAGCGTAGCGGGGACAGGGTTTATCAATGAGCAGTTCTTC.

This chain joins TRBV29-1 and TRBJ2-3; 11 nucleotides match TRBD1. After removal of 6 bases from V and 4 bases from J, the junction contained 6 bases not matched to a gene. This CDR3 spans 14 amino acids. Germline V gives CDR1 SQVTM, CDR2 ANQGSEA. The CDR3 nucleotides read TGCAGCGTCGGACGGACAGGGGGCTCAGATACGCAGTATTTT. Translation gives CSVGRTGGSDTQYF.

This rearrangement joins TRBV6-5 to TRBJ1-6, with 8 bases matching TRBD1. With V trimmed by 4 bases and J by 7 bases, 6 bases remained unmatched. The CDR3 runs to 15 residues. Germline CDR1 MNHEY, CDR2 SVGAGI. The CDR3, as DNA: TGTGCCAGCAGTTCCCCCGACAGGGGAAATTCACCCCTCCACTTT. It codes for CASSSPDRGNSPLHF.

The chain employs TRBV4-1 and TRBJ2-2, with a tentative D call TRBD2 (5 bases). This CDR3 has 16 amino acids. V was shortened by 0 bases and J by 0 bases, with 8 bases between the two germline ends. From germline, CDR1 is MGHRA and CDR2 YSYEKL. This CDR3 reads CASSQEPGANTGELFF. The CDR3 DNA is TGCGCCAGCAGCCAAGAGCCCGGGGCGAACACCGGGGAGCTGTTTTTT.

The chain combines TRBV15 with TRBJ2-5; D is ambiguous. The CDR3 has 14 amino acids. The germline V gene has CDR1 LNHNV and CDR2 YYDKDF (reference sequence). Trimming shortened V by 0 bases and J by 4 bases, and 9 bases separated the two germline ends. In nucleotides, the CDR3 is TGTGCCACCAGCAGAGATCTTGGGGTAGAGACCCAGTACTTC. Its translation: CATSRDLGVETQYF.

This rearrangement joins TRBV30 to TRBJ1-2, with D unclear. Deletions cut 8 bases from V and 1 base from J, with 14 bases between. The germline gives CDR1 GTSNPN, CDR2 SVGIG (reference sequence). The CDR3 spans 13 residues. CDR3 DNA sequence: TGTGCCAAAGGGAGGGCGGATAACTATGGCTACACCTTC. This translates into CAKGRADNYGYTF.

This chain connects TRBV19 to TRBJ2-5, with D perhaps being TRBD1 or TRBD2 (5 bases each). CDR3 length equals 14 residues. Per germline, CDR1 LNHDA and CDR2 SQIVND (reference sequence). The ends were cut back, 8 bases at V and 0 bases at J, with 13 bases in the middle. DNA for the CDR3: TGTGCCAGTGGGTCCGGGACCTACCAAGAGACCCAGTACTTC. Amino acids: CASGSGTYQETQYF.

This clonotype was seen just once. V is TRBV18 and J is TRBJ1-6; 8 bases are a match to TRBD1. Germline V gene data show CDR1 as KGHSH and CDR2 as LQKENI. Trimming at V came to 3 bases and at J to 3 bases, leaving 13 bases not matched to a gene. The CDR3 sequence is 19 residues long. The CDR3 nucleotides are TGTGCCAGCTCACCTCTCGCGATGGGACAGGACCTCTATAATTCACCCCTCCACTTT. Its translation is CASSPLAMGQDLYNSPLHF.

This chain links TRBV15 with TRBJ2-5; D is uncertain. CDR3 length equals 14 residues. The germline V and J ends were trimmed by 2 bases and 4 bases, with 11 bases remaining between them. Germline values: CDR1 LNHNV, CDR2 YYDKDF (reference sequence). CDR3 sequence: CATSRPRTGETQYF. CDR3 sequence (DNA): TGTGCCACCAGCAGACCCCGGACGGGAGAGACCCAGTACTTC.

This clonotype was seen more than once but under ten times. The rearrangement links TRBV4-2 to TRBJ2-7, with a possible D match to TRBD2 (5 bases). V lost 2 bases and J 2 bases, leaving 10 bases between the germline ends. The CDR3 has 14 amino acids. CDR1 is LGHNA, CDR2 YNFKEQ, per germline. The CDR3 bases are TGTGCCAGCAGCCAACGGACTCCCCCCTACGAGCAGTACTTC. Its translation is CASSQRTPPYEQYF.

CDR3 region: CASSFEGSPQHF. In DNA form, the CDR3 reads TGTGCCAGCAGTTTCGAGGGTTCGCCCCAGCATTTT. The chain is built from TRBV12-3 or TRBV12-4 and TRBJ1-5; D ambiguous. V dropped 3 bases and J dropped 9 bases, with 9 bases sitting between them. CDR3 size: 12 residues.

The chain couples TRBV20-1 to TRBJ1-1, with no clear D. This CDR3 region has 13 residues. Germline values: CDR1 DFQATT, CDR2 SNEGSKA (reference sequence). V lost 2 bases, J lost 1 base, and 8 bases lay in between. This CDR3 reads CSARQVRNTEAFF. DNA for the CDR3: TGCAGTGCTAGACAGGTCAGGAACACTGAAGCTTTCTTT.